This is a list of T cell receptor beta chains from one sample in a study of CD8 T cells in Susac syndrome. TCRdb ran MiXCR on the immunoSEQ multiplex PCR reads and lists one entry per CDR3 protein. The repertoire consists of more than 150,000 distinct CDR3 sequences, with just under 95% occurring once and the leading ten covering 0.16%. Sequencing was carried out using CD8+ T cells from PBMCs. These receptor sequences come from a human donor with Susac syndrome. CDR3s include the opening cysteine and the closing phenylalanine or tryptophan. The D gene is left open where the match is weak. Clone size is not always given. Where it is, it says once, few, many or a class for expanded clones.

size: once
V: TRBV30
D: -
J: TRBJ2-1
CDR3: CALTGGGYNEQFF
DNA: TGTGCCTTGACGGGGGGCGGTTACAATGAGCAGTTCTTC

size: -
V: TRBV4-1
D: -
J: TRBJ1-5
CDR3: CASSQEAGGQPQHF
DNA: TGCGCCAGCAGCCAAGAGGCGGGGGGGCAGCCCCAGCATTTT

size: -
V: TRBV9
D: -
J: TRBJ1-2
CDR3: CASSRGGHYGYTF
DNA: TGTGCCAGCAGCCGCGGGGGGCACTATGGCTACACCTTC

size: once
V: TRBV4-1
D: -
J: TRBJ1-5
CDR3: CASSPKGTQGNQPQHF
DNA: TGCGCCAGCAGCCCCAAGGGGACTCAGGGCAATCAGCCCCAGCATTTT

size: -
V: TRBV25-1
D: -
J: TRBJ1-1
CDR3: CASSERAHRGAFF
DNA: TGTGCCAGCAGTGAAAGGGCCCACCGAGGAGCTTTCTTT

size: -
V: TRBV7-9
D: TRBD2
J: TRBJ2-5
CDR3: CASSLVREGPQETQYF
DNA: TGTGCCAGCAGCTTAGTGCGGGAGGGGCCCCAAGAGACCCAGTACTTC

size: -
V: TRBV15
D: TRBD1
J: TRBJ2-7
CDR3: CATSRGTGLVYEQYF
DNA: TGTGCCACCAGCAGAGGGACAGGCCTCGTCTACGAGCAGTACTTC

size: -
V: TRBV11-2
D: TRBD1
J: TRBJ2-1
CDR3: CASTLGQGGSYNEQFF
DNA: TGTGCCAGCACCCTCGGACAGGGGGGCTCCTACAATGAGCAGTTCTTC

size: -
V: TRBV19
D: -
J: TRBJ2-5
CDR3: CASPTGETQYF
DNA: TGTGCCAGTCCCACAGGAGAGACCCAGTACTTC

size: -
V: TRBV28
D: -
J: TRBJ2-7
CDR3: CASSLFSGLPYEQYF
DNA: TGTGCCAGCAGTTTATTTAGCGGACTTCCCTACGAGCAGTACTTC

size: -
V: TRBV3-1
D: -
J: TRBJ2-7
CDR3: CASSQDLDYEQYF
DNA: TGTGCCAGCAGCCAAGATTTAGACTACGAGCAGTACTTC

size: once
V: TRBV5-4
D: -
J: TRBJ2-1
CDR3: CASSDSGYNEQFF
DNA: TGTGCCAGCAGCGACTCGGGATACAATGAGCAGTTCTTC

size: -
V: TRBV15
D: TRBD1
J: TRBJ1-5
CDR3: CATLPGDRPRYSNQPQHF
DNA: TGTGCCACCCTCCCAGGGGACAGGCCAAGATATAGCAATCAGCCCCAGCATTTT

size: -
V: TRBV9
D: -
J: TRBJ1-2
CDR3: CASSGQQGLSYTF
DNA: TGTGCCAGCAGCGGGCAACAGGGTTTGAGCTACACCTTC

size: once
V: TRBV19
D: TRBD2
J: TRBJ2-1
CDR3: CASSTTSGTYNEQFF
DNA: TGTGCCAGTAGCACAACTAGCGGGACCTACAATGAGCAGTTCTTC

size: -
V: TRBV20-1
D: -
J: TRBJ2-5
CDR3: CSARDLGEETQYF
DNA: TGCAGTGCTAGAGATCTAGGGGAAGAGACCCAGTACTTC

size: -
V: TRBV7-9
D: TRBD1
J: TRBJ1-6
CDR3: CASSRDRNSPLHF
DNA: TGTGCCAGCAGCCGGGACAGAAATTCACCCCTCCACTTT

size: -
V: TRBV6-5
D: -
J: TRBJ1-3
CDR3: CASSYEGSSGNTIYF
DNA: TGTGCCAGCAGTTACGAGGGCAGTAGTGGAAACACCATATATTTT

size: -
V: TRBV5-6
D: -
J: TRBJ2-7
CDR3: CASSSRIQGTYEQYF
DNA: TGTGCCAGCAGCTCTCGGATCCAAGGCACCTACGAGCAGTACTTC

size: -
V: TRBV5-1
D: -
J: TRBJ1-5
CDR3: CASSSEGFSNQPQHF
DNA: TGCGCCAGCAGCTCAGAAGGATTTAGCAATCAGCCCCAGCATTTT

size: -
V: TRBV30
D: -
J: TRBJ1-2
CDR3: CAWSVQVKLINYGYTF
DNA: TGTGCCTGGAGTGTACAGGTTAAATTGATAAACTATGGCTACACCTTC

size: once
V: TRBV20-1
D: -
J: TRBJ1-5
CDR3: CSANTGRSNQPQHF
DNA: TGCAGTGCAAACACAGGGAGGAGCAATCAGCCCCAGCATTTT

size: -
V: TRBV12-3/TRBV12-4
D: TRBD2
J: TRBJ2-1
CDR3: CASSFITGGNEQFF
DNA: TGTGCCAGCAGTTTCATCACGGGGGGGAATGAGCAGTTCTTC

size: -
V: TRBV15
D: -
J: TRBJ2-7
CDR3: CATSYNDYEQYF
DNA: TGTGCCACCAGTTATAACGACTACGAGCAGTACTTC

size: -
V: TRBV3-1
D: -
J: TRBJ1-2
CDR3: CASSPDSTSYGYTF
DNA: TGTGCCAGCAGCCCGGACAGCACTTCGTATGGCTACACCTTC

size: -
V: TRBV7-9
D: -
J: TRBJ2-3
CDR3: CASSPITSTDTQYF
DNA: TGTGCCAGCAGCCCGATAACTAGCACAGATACGCAGTATTTT

size: -
V: TRBV20-1
D: -
J: TRBJ1-6
CDR3: CSARDFRVESHLGPLHF
DNA: TGCAGTGCTAGAGATTTCAGGGTGGAGTCCCATTTGGGCCCCCTCCACTTT

size: -
V: TRBV29-1
D: TRBD2
J: TRBJ2-7
CDR3: CSVFGGATAYEQYF
DNA: TGCAGCGTTTTCGGGGGGGCGACGGCTTACGAGCAGTACTTC

size: -
V: TRBV20-1
D: -
J: TRBJ2-1
CDR3: CSARVDVDEQFF
DNA: TGCAGTGCTAGAGTAGATGTCGATGAGCAGTTCTTC

size: once
V: TRBV7-9
D: TRBD1
J: TRBJ2-5
CDR3: CASTNRGRRETQYF
DNA: TGTGCCAGCACCAACAGGGGGCGGCGAGAGACCCAGTACTTC

size: -
V: TRBV7-9
D: TRBD1
J: TRBJ1-1
CDR3: CASSLWTGDSEAFF
DNA: TGTGCCAGCAGCCTTTGGACAGGGGATTCTGAAGCTTTCTTT

size: -
V: TRBV3-1
D: -
J: TRBJ1-1
CDR3: CASSQEGHTEAFF
DNA: TGTGCCAGCAGCCAAGAAGGACACACTGAAGCTTTCTTT

size: -
V: TRBV11-2
D: -
J: TRBJ1-3
CDR3: CASSLESGNTIYF
DNA: TGTGCCAGCAGCTTAGAGTCTGGAAACACCATATATTTT

size: -
V: TRBV14
D: -
J: TRBJ2-7
CDR3: CASSQVYHEQYF
DNA: TGTGCCAGCAGCCAAGTCTACCACGAGCAGTACTTC

size: -
V: TRBV6-5
D: -
J: TRBJ2-7
CDR3: CASSYSGQNEQYF
DNA: TGTGCCAGCAGTTACTCGGGGCAGAACGAGCAGTACTTC

size: -
V: TRBV19
D: TRBD2
J: TRBJ2-1
CDR3: CASSPTPPRELGNEQFF
DNA: TGTGCCAGTAGCCCCACCCCTCCGCGGGAGTTGGGCAATGAGCAGTTCTTC

size: -
V: TRBV29-1
D: -
J: TRBJ2-1
CDR3: CSFPWGGGDEQFF
DNA: TGCAGCTTCCCCTGGGGAGGAGGGGATGAGCAGTTCTTC

size: -
V: TRBV20-1
D: -
J: TRBJ2-3
CDR3: CSGWHTQYF
DNA: TGCAGTGGATGGCATACGCAGTATTTT

size: once
V: TRBV27
D: -
J: TRBJ1-1
CDR3: CASSFSPGKGLIINTEAFF
DNA: TGTGCCAGCAGTTTTTCCCCGGGCAAGGGGCTGATTATCAACACTGAAGCTTTCTTT

size: -
V: TRBV3-1
D: TRBD1
J: TRBJ2-7
CDR3: CASSPRDRDGEQYF
DNA: TGTGCCAGCAGCCCTCGGGACAGGGACGGCGAGCAGTACTTC